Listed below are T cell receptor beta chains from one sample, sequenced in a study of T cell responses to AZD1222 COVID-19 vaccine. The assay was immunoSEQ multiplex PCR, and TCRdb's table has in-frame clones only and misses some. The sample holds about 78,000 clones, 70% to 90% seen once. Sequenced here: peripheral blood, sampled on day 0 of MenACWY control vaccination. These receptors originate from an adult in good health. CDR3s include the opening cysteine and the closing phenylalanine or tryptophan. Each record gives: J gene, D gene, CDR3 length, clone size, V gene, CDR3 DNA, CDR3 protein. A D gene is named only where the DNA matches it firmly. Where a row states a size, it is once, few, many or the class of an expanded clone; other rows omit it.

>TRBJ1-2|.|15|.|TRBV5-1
TGCGCCAGCAGCTTGGCTAGGGGCTCTAACTATGGCTACACCTTC
CASSLARGSNYGYTF
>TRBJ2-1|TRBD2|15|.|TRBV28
TGTGCCAGCAGGCCCACTAGCGGGGGGTACAATGAGCAGTTCTTC
CASRPTSGGYNEQFF
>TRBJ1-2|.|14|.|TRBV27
TGTGCCAGCAGTTTATCGCTGGGAAACTATGGCTACACCTTC
CASSLSLGNYGYTF
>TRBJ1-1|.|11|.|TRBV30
TGTGCCTGGAGTGTTGGTCAGCGCGCTTTCTTT
CAWSVGQRAFF
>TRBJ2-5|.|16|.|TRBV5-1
TGCGCCAGCAGCTTTGGAACGTATACGTACCAAGAGACCCAGTACTTC
CASSFGTYTYQETQYF
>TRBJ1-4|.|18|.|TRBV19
TGTGCCAGTAGTATAGATTCTTGGACCGATACAACTAATGAAAAACTGTTTTTT
CASSIDSWTDTTNEKLFF
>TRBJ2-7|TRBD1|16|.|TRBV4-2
TGTGCCAGCAGCCAAGGCGGGACAGGGGGCTCCTACGAGCAGTACTTC
CASSQGGTGGSYEQYF
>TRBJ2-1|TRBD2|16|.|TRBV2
TGTGCCAGCAGTGGGACTAGCGGGGGCCCTTACAATGAGCAGTTCTTC
CASSGTSGGPYNEQFF
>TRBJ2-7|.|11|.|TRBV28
TGTGCCAGCAGTACACAATACGAGCAGTACTTC
CASSTQYEQYF
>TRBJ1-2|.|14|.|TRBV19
TGTGCCAGCTCAGGTAGCATCCCTAACTATGGCTACACCTTC
CASSGSIPNYGYTF
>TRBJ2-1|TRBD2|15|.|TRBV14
TGTGCCAGCAGCCATGCGGGACTAGGGTACAATGAGCAGTTCTTC
CASSHAGLGYNEQFF
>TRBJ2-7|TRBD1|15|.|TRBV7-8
TGTGCCAGCAGCACCCGACCGGGACAGGGCTACGAGCAGTACTTC
CASSTRPGQGYEQYF
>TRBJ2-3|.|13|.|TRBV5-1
TGCGCCAGCAGCTTGGCTGGCACAGATACGCAGTATTTT
CASSLAGTDTQYF
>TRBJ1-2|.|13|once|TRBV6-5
TGTGCCAGCAGTTACTCCCGCAGCTATGGCTACACCTTC
CASSYSRSYGYTF
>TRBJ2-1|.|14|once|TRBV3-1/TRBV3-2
TGTGCCAGCAGCCAAGAACCCGACTGGTCTAGCAAGTTCTTC
CASSQEPDWSSKFF
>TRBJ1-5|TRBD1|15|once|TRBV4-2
TGTGCCAGCAGCCGAGGGACAGTAGGGAATCAGCCCCAGCATTTT
CASSRGTVGNQPQHF
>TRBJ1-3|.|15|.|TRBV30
TGTGCCTGGAGTAAGGGCAGGGTGGTGGGAAACACCATATATTTT
CAWSKGRVVGNTIYF
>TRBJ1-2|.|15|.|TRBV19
TGTGCCAGTACCCCGGCGGGGATCCGAATCTATGGCTACACCTTC
CASTPAGIRIYGYTF
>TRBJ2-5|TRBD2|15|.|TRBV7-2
TGTGCCAGCAGCTTAAGTGCGGGGGGGCGGGAGACCCAGTACTTC
CASSLSAGGRETQYF
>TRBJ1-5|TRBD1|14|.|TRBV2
TGTGCCAGCAGCAAGGGGACAGGGAATCAGCCCCAGCATTTT
CASSKGTGNQPQHF
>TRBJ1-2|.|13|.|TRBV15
TGTGCCACCAGCAGAGATGTGGGGCTGGGCTACACCTTC
CATSRDVGLGYTF
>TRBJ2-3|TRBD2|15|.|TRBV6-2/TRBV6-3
TGTGCCAGCAGTCGGCTAGCGGGGAGCACAGATACGCAGTATTTT
CASSRLAGSTDTQYF
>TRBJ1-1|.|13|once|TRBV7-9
TGTGCCAGCAGCCTAGAGGTCCCCCGGGGGGTTTTCTTT
CASSLEVPRGVFF
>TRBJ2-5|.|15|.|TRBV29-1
TGCAGCGTTTCAGGTTATCGGGCCCGCCAAGAGACCCAGTACTTC
CSVSGYRARQETQYF
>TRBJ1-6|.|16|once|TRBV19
TGTGCCAGTAGTCTATCGACAGGCGTCGCGAATTCACCCCTCCACTTT
CASSLSTGVANSPLHF
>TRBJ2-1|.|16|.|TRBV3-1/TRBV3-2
TGTGCCAGCAGCCAAGAAGTGGGGACCCGCCACAATGAGCAGTTCTTC
CASSQEVGTRHNEQFF
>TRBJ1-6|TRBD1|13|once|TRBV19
TGTGCCAGTAAGGAGACAGGGGGTTCACCCCTCCACTTT
CASKETGGSPLHF
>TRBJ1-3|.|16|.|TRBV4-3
TGCGCCAGCAGCCAAGTCTTGCTAGACTCTGGAAACACCATATATTTT
CASSQVLLDSGNTIYF
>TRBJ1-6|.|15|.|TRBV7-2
TGTGCCAGCAGCTTAGCGGGGGAGCCCAATTCACCCCTCCACTTT
CASSLAGEPNSPLHF
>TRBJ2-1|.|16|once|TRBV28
TGTGCCAGCAGTTTCAGTAGAGGGGGTTTGCTGAATGAGCAGTTCTTC
CASSFSRGGLLNEQFF
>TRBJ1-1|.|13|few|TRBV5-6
TGTGCCAGCAGCTTGGTTGAGGTCCATGAAGCTTTCTTT
CASSLVEVHEAFF
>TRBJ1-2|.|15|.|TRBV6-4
TGTGCCAGCAGTGACTCTGGGGGTTCAAGTTATGGCTACACCTTC
CASSDSGGSSYGYTF
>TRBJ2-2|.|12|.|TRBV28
TGTGCCAGCAGTTTATCCGGCGGGGAGCTGTTTTTT
CASSLSGGELFF
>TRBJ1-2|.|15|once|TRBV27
TGTGCCAGCAGTTTATTTTCCGGGGAAGGCTATGGCTACACCTTC
CASSLFSGEGYGYTF
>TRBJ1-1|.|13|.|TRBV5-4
TGTGCCAGCAGCGTGCCTGGACCCCATGGAGCTTTCTTT
CASSVPGPHGAFF